The rows below give T cell receptor beta chains drawn from one sample of a study of T cell repertoires in cytomegalovirus infection. MiXCR was run by TCRdb on the reads, yielding one entry per CDR3 protein. Here the sample spans around 740,000 distinct CDR3 sequences, 35% being singletons. Sequenced material: PBMCs. The receptors stem from a human donor in good health (CMV status not recorded). Some clones in this sample may be carry-over from other donors' samples. The CDR3 runs from the conserved cysteine through the conserved F or W. D genes are given only for firm matches. A row's size may be missing; if present it is once, few, many or a size class.

once,TRBV19,TRBD1,TRBJ2-5,TGTGCCAGCAGGGGGCCAGGAAAAGAGACCCAGTACTTC,CASRGPGKETQYF
few,TRBV6-2/TRBV6-3,TRBD1,TRBJ1-2,TGTGCCAGCAGTTACCCCGGGACAGGGGTTGGCTACACCTTC,CASSYPGTGVGYTF
-,TRBV7-9,-,TRBJ2-7,TGTGCCAGCAGCTTAGCGGGGGGGGGCGTCAACCCCTACGAGCAGTACTTC,CASSLAGGGVNPYEQYF
-,TRBV6-5,TRBD1,TRBJ2-1,TGTGCCAGCAGTCTTGGACAGGGCCCTGAGCAGTTCTTC,CASSLGQGPEQFF
few,TRBV28,TRBD1,TRBJ2-4,TGTGCCAGCAGTTTATCCGCACAGGGGATAATTCAGTACTTC,CASSLSAQGIIQYF
few,TRBV20-1,-,TRBJ2-7,TGCAGTGCTAGTCCACCACAACTTCTCTACGAGCAGTACTTC,CSASPPQLLYEQYF
many,TRBV7-8,TRBD1,TRBJ1-4,TGTGCCAGCAGCTCTCCGGGACAGGAAGCTAATGAAAAACTGTTTTTT,CASSSPGQEANEKLFF
-,TRBV27,TRBD1,TRBJ1-6,TGTGCCAGCAGTTTTGGGGGACAGGGGAGAGGAAATTCACCCCTCCACTTT,CASSFGGQGRGNSPLHF
-,TRBV30,-,TRBJ2-4,TGTGCCTGGAGTGGGGGGGCTAATGACATTCAGTACTTC,CAWSGGANDIQYF
-,TRBV7-2,-,TRBJ2-7,TGTGCCAGCAGCTTAGGTGCGCGAACCTACGAGCAGTACTTC,CASSLGARTYEQYF
-,TRBV11-1,-,TRBJ1-2,TGTGCCAGCAGCTTAGATTGGGGGAACTATGGCTACACCTTC,CASSLDWGNYGYTF
few,TRBV7-9,TRBD1,TRBJ1-2,TGTGCCAGCAGCCTAGGGACAGGGTTAGGTTATGGCTACACCTTC,CASSLGTGLGYGYTF
many,TRBV7-2,TRBD1,TRBJ2-7,TGTGCCAGCAGCCTAGGACAGGGGGGGTTCCACGAGCAGTACTTC,CASSLGQGGFHEQYF
-,TRBV7-6,TRBD2,TRBJ2-5,TGTGCCAGCAGCTTAGCGCGGGGACTAGGGGGGCAAGAGACCCAGTACTTC,CASSLARGLGGQETQYF
many,TRBV28,TRBD1,TRBJ1-3,TGTGCCAGCAGTTCCACGCGAAGAGGACAGGGTGCCTATAGGGACCGGAACACCATATATTTT,CASSSTRRGQGAYRDRNTIYF
-,TRBV7-6,TRBD1,TRBJ2-3,TGTGCCAGCAGCCGCCCCCCGGACAGGGGGCAAGGAGATACGCAGTATTTT,CASSRPPDRGQGDTQYF
many,TRBV4-1,TRBD2,TRBJ2-7,TGCGCCAGCAGCCAAGATTCGGTCGGGACTAGCGGCTACGAGCAGTACTTC,CASSQDSVGTSGYEQYF
-,TRBV6-6,-,TRBJ2-7,TGTGCCAGCAGTTACAGACCTTACGAGCAGTACTTC,CASSYRPYEQYF
-,TRBV6-1,-,TRBJ1-5,TGTGCCAGCAAGCGGGATAGCAATCAGCCCCAGCATTTT,CASKRDSNQPQHF
-,TRBV7-6,-,TRBJ1-2,TGTGCCAGCAGCTTAGCGACAGATGGCTACACCTTC,CASSLATDGYTF
few,TRBV28,-,TRBJ1-2,TGTGCCAGCAGTTTAGAGGCACGGGACTATGGCTACACCTTC,CASSLEARDYGYTF
many,TRBV12-3/TRBV12-4,-,TRBJ2-1,TGTGCCAGCAGTCGTGACACAATGGGGTACAATGAGCAGTTCTTC,CASSRDTMGYNEQFF
-,TRBV28,TRBD2,TRBJ2-7,TGTGCCAGCAGTTCCCCCCGAGGTAGCGGGAGTATGGCCTACGAGCAGTACTTC,CASSSPRGSGSMAYEQYF
-,TRBV12-3/TRBV12-4,-,TRBJ2-6,TGTGCCAGCAGTCCCCAGGGGACCCTCTCTGGGGCCAACGTCCTGACTTTC,CASSPQGTLSGANVLTF
few,TRBV19,-,TRBJ2-2,TGTGCCAGTAGTATTGGGAGCACCGGGGAGCTGTTTTTT,CASSIGSTGELFF
-,TRBV12-3/TRBV12-4,-,TRBJ1-6,TGTGCCAGCAGTTTCGGCGAGAGTTCACCCCTCCACTTT,CASSFGESSPLHF
-,TRBV12-3/TRBV12-4,-,TRBJ1-2,TGTGCCAGCTCCCGCCAGGGCAGTTGGTACTATGGCTACACCTTC,CASSRQGSWYYGYTF
few,TRBV6-6,-,TRBJ1-5,TGTGCCAGCTGGGTCAGACCCTATAGCAATCAGCCCCAGCATTTT,CASWVRPYSNQPQHF
few,TRBV15,-,TRBJ2-1,TGTGCCACCAGCAGAGATCGGAGCACACAGCCTAGGGTAGGGCAGTTCTTC,CATSRDRSTQPRVGQFF
few,TRBV7-2,-,TRBJ2-7,TGTGCCAGCAGCTTTGGAAGTACAGCCTACGAGCAGTACTTC,CASSFGSTAYEQYF
-,TRBV27,-,TRBJ1-1,TGTGCCAGCAGTTTATCGGAACGGGGGAACACTGAAGCTTTCTTT,CASSLSERGNTEAFF
-,TRBV2,-,TRBJ1-4,TGTGCCAGCAGTGATATGAGCCGAGGCGAAAAACTGTTTTTT,CASSDMSRGEKLFF
few,TRBV2,TRBD2,TRBJ2-2,TGTGCCAGCAGTGCTAGCGGTCCGGCCGGGGAGCTGTTTTTT,CASSASGPAGELFF
-,TRBV6-1,-,TRBJ1-1,TGTGCCAGCAGCACGACGGGGTTGACTGAAGCTTTCTTT,CASSTTGLTEAFF
few,TRBV24-1,TRBD2,TRBJ2-1,TGTGCCACCAGCGTCCGGACTAGCGGTAACAATGAGCAGTTCTTC,CATSVRTSGNNEQFF
-,TRBV20-1,TRBD2,TRBJ2-2,TGCAGTGCTAGAGACTTTGGACTAGCGGGGACCGGGGAGCTGTTTTTT,CSARDFGLAGTGELFF
-,TRBV5-4,-,TRBJ2-1,TGTGCCAGCAGCTTGTATGCTGAGCAGTTCTTC,CASSLYAEQFF
-,TRBV28,TRBD1,TRBJ1-2,TGTGCCAGCAGTCCGGGACAGGGGTGGTATGGCTACACCTTC,CASSPGQGWYGYTF
once,TRBV20-1,-,TRBJ2-7,TGCAGTTCTAGCCAACGGCGAGGAATCTACGAGCAGTACTTC,CSSSQRRGIYEQYF
-,TRBV6-1,TRBD2,TRBJ2-3,TGTGCCAGTGAGCCCCGCAGCGGGGGGGCCGGGGCAGATACGCAGTATTTT,CASEPRSGGAGADTQYF
-,TRBV10-3,TRBD1,TRBJ1-1,TGTGCCATCAGTGATAGGGACAGGGGAATGAACACTGAAGCTTTCTTT,CAISDRDRGMNTEAFF
few,TRBV4-2,TRBD1,TRBJ1-1,TGTGCCAGCACCTCGGACAGGGAGAACACTGAAGCTTTCTTT,CASTSDRENTEAFF
-,TRBV6-1,TRBD1,TRBJ1-5,TGTGCCAGCAGTGAGAGGACAGGGACGGGAGATCAGCCCCAGCATTTT,CASSERTGTGDQPQHF
-,TRBV9,-,TRBJ2-3,TGTGCCAGCAGCGGACCGGCTAGCACAGATACGCAGTATTTT,CASSGPASTDTQYF
once,TRBV9,-,TRBJ1-6,TGTGCCAGCAGCGTAGAAGCGAGCTCCTATAATTCACCCCTCCACTTT,CASSVEASSYNSPLHF
-,TRBV20-1,-,TRBJ2-2,TGCAGTGCTAGAGATCCATTGGGGCCTAACACCGGGGAGCTGTTTTTT,CSARDPLGPNTGELFF
-,TRBV29-1,TRBD2,TRBJ2-7,TGCAGCGTTGACGTGGCAGTAGCGGGGGGCCAGCAGTACTTC,CSVDVAVAGGQQYF
few,TRBV7-8,-,TRBJ1-5,TGTGCCAGCAGTTATTTGGGGACGGTTAATCAGCCCCAGCATTTT,CASSYLGTVNQPQHF
-,TRBV30,-,TRBJ2-5,TGTGCCTGGAGTGACCCGGACCCCTATATTTGGTGGGAGACCCAGTACTTC,CAWSDPDPYIWWETQYF
-,TRBV19,-,TRBJ2-5,TGTGCCAGTAGTATGACTCTAGTGTTCGGCGAGACCCAGTACTTC,CASSMTLVFGETQYF
-,TRBV18,TRBD2,TRBJ2-1,TGTGCCAGCTCACCCCAAGCGGGAGCGGGGAATGAGCAGTTCTTC,CASSPQAGAGNEQFF
few,TRBV11-3,-,TRBJ2-2,TGTGCCAGCAGCTTAGTGGGGGGCGCAGAGCTGTTTTTT,CASSLVGGAELFF
many,TRBV7-2,-,TRBJ2-2,TGTGCCAGCAGCCCCCCACCCGGGACCGGGGAGCTGTTTTTT,CASSPPPGTGELFF
-,TRBV6-1,TRBD2,TRBJ2-3,TGTGCCAGCAGTGAACTAGCGGGGGAAGATACGCAGTATTTT,CASSELAGEDTQYF